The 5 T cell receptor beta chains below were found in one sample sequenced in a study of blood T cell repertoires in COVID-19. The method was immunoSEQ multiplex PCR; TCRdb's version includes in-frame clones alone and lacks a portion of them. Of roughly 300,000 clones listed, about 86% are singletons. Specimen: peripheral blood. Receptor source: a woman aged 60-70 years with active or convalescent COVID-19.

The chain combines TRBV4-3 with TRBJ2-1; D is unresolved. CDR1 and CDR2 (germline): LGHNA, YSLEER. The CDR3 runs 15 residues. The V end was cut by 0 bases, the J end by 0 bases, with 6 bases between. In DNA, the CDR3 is TGCGCCAGCAGCCAAGATCGTAGCTCCTACAATGAGCAGTTCTTC. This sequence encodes CASSQDRSSYNEQFF.

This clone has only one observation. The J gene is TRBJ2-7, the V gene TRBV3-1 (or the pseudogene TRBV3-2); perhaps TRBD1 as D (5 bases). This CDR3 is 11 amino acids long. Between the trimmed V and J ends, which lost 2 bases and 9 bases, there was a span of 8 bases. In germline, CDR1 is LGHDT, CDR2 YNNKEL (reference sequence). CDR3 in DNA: TGTGCCAGCAGCCAACTGGGGCGGCAGTACTTC. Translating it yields CASSQLGRQYF.

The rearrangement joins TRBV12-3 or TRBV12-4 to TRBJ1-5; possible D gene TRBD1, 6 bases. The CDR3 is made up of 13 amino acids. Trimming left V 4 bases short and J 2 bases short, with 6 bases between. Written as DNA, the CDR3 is TGTGCCAGCAGTTACAGGGGCAATCAGCCCCAGCATTTT. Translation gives CASSYRGNQPQHF.

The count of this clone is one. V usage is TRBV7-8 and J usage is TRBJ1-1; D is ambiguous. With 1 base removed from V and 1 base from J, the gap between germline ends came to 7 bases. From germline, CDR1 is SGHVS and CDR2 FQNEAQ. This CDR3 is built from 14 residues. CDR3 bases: TGTGCCAGCAGCTTAGTCTGGCAGAACACTGAAGCTTTCTTT. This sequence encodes CASSLVWQNTEAFF.

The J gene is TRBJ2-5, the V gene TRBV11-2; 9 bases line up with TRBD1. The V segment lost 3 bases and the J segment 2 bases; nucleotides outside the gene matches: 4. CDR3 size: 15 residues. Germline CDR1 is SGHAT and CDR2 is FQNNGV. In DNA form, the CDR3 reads TGTGCCAGCAGCTTCCGACAGGGGGTTCAAGAGACCCAGTACTTC. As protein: CASSFRQGVQETQYF.